A single sample is the source of the 8 T cell receptor beta chains below, sequenced in a study of CD8 T cells in ankylosing spondylitis. MiXCR was run by TCRdb on the 5' RACE reads, yielding one entry per CDR3 protein. The sample includes about 360,000 distinct CDR3 sequences, roughly 14% seen only once; the top ten take about 1.1%. The specimen was blood, either unsorted or a sorted T cell fraction (not recorded which). The receptors come from a male donor with ankylosing spondylitis or in good health (not recorded which).

This clonotype has a count of ten or more. The chain combines TRBV12-3 or TRBV12-4 with TRBJ1-4; 8 nucleotides line up with TRBD1. This CDR3 contains 17 residues. The V gene end was trimmed by 1 base and the J gene end by 7 bases; junction bases not matched to a gene: 11. CDR3 nucleotide sequence: TGTGCCAGCAGTTTAGGTGCCCGGGACAGGTGGGGTGAAAAACTGTTTTTT. It codes for CASSLGARDRWGEKLFF.

J is TRBJ2-2 and V is TRBV12-3 or TRBV12-4, with 8 bases that match TRBD2. V dropped 6 bases and J dropped 1; count of bases not matched to a gene: 7. This CDR3 is 16 amino acids long. For the CDR3, the DNA is TGTGCCAGCAGCGGGGGGGGACGGGAGAACACCGGGGAGCTGTTTTTT. Translating it yields CASSGGGRENTGELFF.

This rearrangement joins TRBV3-1 to TRBJ2-7; D perhaps matches TRBD2 (6 bases). The CDR3 spans 15 residues. V was cut by 0 bases and J by 3 bases, with 12 bases left in between. Germline lookup yields CDR1 LGHDT and CDR2 YNNKEL (reference sequence). CDR3: CASSQDRGTFYEQYF. CDR3 in DNA: TGTGCCAGCAGCCAAGATCGGGGGACCTTCTACGAGCAGTACTTC.

V and J are TRBV20-1 and TRBJ2-2, with a tentative D call TRBD1 (6 bases). This CDR3 has 12 amino acids. From germline, CDR1 is DFQATT and CDR2 SNEGSKA (reference sequence). The CDR3 loop is CSIHRGTGELFF. The CDR3 coding sequence is TGCTCGATTCATAGGGGGACCGGGGAGCTGTTTTTT.

This clonotype has ten or more counts. The rearrangement joins TRBV12-3 or TRBV12-4 to TRBJ2-7, with TRBD2 identical over 7 bases. V lost 5 bases and J lost 4; bases outside the gene matches: 5. The CDR3 covers 13 residues. The CDR3 nucleotides read TGTGCCAGCAGTCCTAGCGGAGCTTACGAGCAGTACTTC. Encoded protein: CASSPSGAYEQYF.

The gene calls are TRBV19 and TRBJ2-5; possibly TRBD1 for D (5 bases). Looked up from germline, CDR1 is LNHDA and CDR2 is SQIVND (reference sequence). The CDR3 covers 14 residues. Trimming removed 3 bases from V and 3 bases from J, with 11 bases in between. CDR3 DNA sequence: TGTGCCAGTAGTATCTCAGGGCCCAAAGAGACCCAGTACTTC. This translates into CASSISGPKETQYF.

V and J are TRBV7-2 and TRBJ2-1, with unresolved D. The CDR3 loop spans 16 amino acids. Germline loops: CDR1 SGHTA, CDR2 FQGNSA. With 5 bases removed from V and 3 bases from J, the gap between germline ends came to 17 bases. CDR3 DNA sequence: TGTGCCAGCAGCCTACCGTTGAGTAGGATCTACAATGAGCAGTTCTTC. This gives the protein CASSLPLSRIYNEQFF.

The gene calls are TRBV19 and TRBJ2-7, with a weak D call TRBD2 (6 bases). This CDR3 comprises 18 residues. The V gene lost 5 bases and the J gene lost 0 bases, with 23 bases spanning the gap. Germline V gives CDR1 LNHDA, CDR2 SQIVND (reference sequence). For the CDR3, the DNA is TGTGCCAGTAGTTTCGAGATTAGCGGCAAAGACCCCTCCTACGAGCAGTACTTC. Translated: CASSFEISGKDPSYEQYF.